Listed here is a single TCR beta chain. Germline CDR1 is SGHDT and CDR2 is YYEEEE. The V and J ends lost 4 bases and 0 bases respectively, with 11 bases between them. The CDR3 is 14 amino acids. This sample stems from a study of cytomegalovirus exposure and HLA in healthy donors. PCR involved 60 Vbeta and 13 Jbeta primers. The protocol was immunoSEQ multiplex PCR, while the TCRdb copy is restricted to in-frame clones and leaves out a portion. The data show 85,000 to 120,000 clones, 75% to 90% seen once. The genes are TRBV5-6 and TRBJ2-7; D possibly corresponds to TRBD1 (6 bases). This receptor was taken from a man aged 35-49 years in good health and CMV-seronegative. Sample: PBMCs. CDR3 amino acids: CASSPDRISYEQYF. In DNA, the CDR3 is TGTGCCAGCAGCCCCGACAGGATCTCCTACGAGCAGTACTTC.